Shown below are 16 T cell receptor beta chains from a single sample sequenced in a study of identifying expanded T cells in peripheral blood. This table comes from immunoSEQ multiplex PCR, and its TCRdb copy is limited to in-frame clones, with some not included. Here the sample spans more than 45,000 clones, about nine tenths being singletons. What was sequenced was blood. The receptors stem from a person aged 18 to 70 in good health.

The chain has TRBV2 and TRBJ2-2; TRBD2 agrees at 11 bases. V dropped 6 bases and J dropped 5; count of bases not matched to a gene: 5. There are 15 residues in the CDR3. The germline gives CDR1 SNHLY, CDR2 FYNNEI. DNA of the CDR3: TGTGCCAGCAGCCAACTAGCGGGGGAGACCGGGGAGCTGTTTTTT. It is translated as CASSQLAGETGELFF.

The V call is TRBV7-2, the J call TRBJ2-7; D perhaps matches TRBD2 (6 bases). CDR1 is SGHTA and CDR2 is FQGNSA in the germline V gene. With 6 bases removed from V and 6 bases from J, the gap between germline ends came to 12 bases. CDR3 size: 12 residues. CDR3 in amino acids: CASSTSGSEQYF. CDR3 bases: TGTGCCAGCAGTACATCCGGGAGCGAGCAGTACTTC.

DNA of the CDR3: TGTGCCAGCAGCTTCGCGGGAAGTTACGAGCAGTACTTC. It is translated as CASSFAGSYEQYF. The chain recombines TRBV7-2 with TRBJ2-7; D might be TRBD2 (6 bases). Germline-derived CDR1 and CDR2 are SGHTA and FQGNSA. This CDR3 spans 13 amino acids. The V and J ends lost 3 bases and 4 bases respectively, with 10 bases between them. Combining the CDR3 with reference TRBV7-2 and TRBJ2-7 gives the whole variable domain GAGVSQSPSNKVTEKGKDVELRCDPISGHTALYWYRQSLGQGLEFLIYFQGNSAPDKSGLPSDRFSAERTGGSVSTLTIQRTQQEDSAVYLCASSFAGSYEQYFGPGTRLTVT.

J is TRBJ2-1 and V is TRBV9; no firm D call. The CDR3 totals 15 residues. The germline V and J ends were trimmed by 0 bases and 0 bases, with 7 bases remaining between them. Germline V gene data show CDR1 as SGDLS and CDR2 as YYNGEE. CDR3: CASSVDVSSYNEQFF. The CDR3 DNA follows: TGTGCCAGCAGCGTAGACGTCAGCTCCTACAATGAGCAGTTCTTC.

The CDR3 sequence is CASSPRPQVPGGYTF. The CDR3 nucleotides read TGTGCCAGTAGTCCCCGCCCACAGGTGCCTGGAGGCTACACCTTC. This chain connects TRBV19 to TRBJ1-2; tentative D call: TRBD1 (5 bases). With 5 bases removed from V and 8 bases from J, the gap between germline ends came to 21 bases. The CDR3 runs 15 residues. CDR1 LNHDA and CDR2 SQIVND come from the germline V gene (reference sequence).

The rearrangement joins TRBV30 to TRBJ2-1; 8 bases agree with TRBD1. Germline-derived CDR1 and CDR2 are GTSNPN and SVGIG (reference sequence). This CDR3 spans 12 amino acids. With V trimmed by 6 bases and J by 9 bases, 7 bases remained unmatched. CDR3 coding DNA: TGTGCCTGCCGGACAGGGAGAGGTGAGCAGTTCTTC. This codes for CACRTGRGEQFF.

V is TRBV2 and J is TRBJ2-3; D is undetermined. The CDR3 is made up of 15 amino acids. Trimming pared 4 bases from V and 0 bases from J, leaving 11 bases between. Germline V gene data show CDR1 as SNHLY and CDR2 as FYNNEI. The CDR3 loop is CASSGLMISTDTQYF. In nucleotides, the CDR3 is TGTGCCAGCAGTGGGCTGATGATTAGCACAGATACGCAGTATTTT.

The J gene is TRBJ2-5, the V gene TRBV5-6, with 7 bases identical to TRBD1. The CDR3 length is 16 residues. Germline V CDR1 and CDR2: SGHDT, YYEEEE. Trimming cost V 4 bases and J 4 bases; bases outside gene matches: 13. The DNA of the CDR3 is TGTGCCAGCAGCAGGGGGCTTAGACAGGGAAGAGAGACCCAGTACTTC. Protein: CASSRGLRQGRETQYF.

The gene calls are TRBV7-8 and TRBJ2-1, with D perhaps given as TRBD1 or TRBD2 (5 bases each). CDR3 length equals 18 residues. The germline V gene encodes CDR1 SGHVS and CDR2 FQNEAQ. V lost 5 bases and J lost 0, with 20 bases in between. The CDR3 here is CASSGPGPAPSSYNEQFF. The CDR3 region has the DNA TGTGCCAGCAGCGGGCCGGGACCGGCCCCCAGCTCCTACAATGAGCAGTTCTTC.

The J gene is TRBJ1-1, the V gene TRBV11-3; TRBD1 aligns across 10 bases. The V gene end was trimmed by 3 bases and the J gene end by 3 bases; junction bases not matched to a gene: 10. CDR3 length: 17 amino acids. From germline, CDR1 is SGHNT and CDR2 YENEEA. CDR3 coding DNA: TGTGCCAGCAGCTTCCGAGACAGGGGGCTGGCGGACACTGAAGCTTTCTTT. Its translation is CASSFRDRGLADTEAFF.

The V call is TRBV5-6, the J call TRBJ1-1; D uncertain. In germline, CDR1 is SGHDT, CDR2 YYEEEE. CDR3 size: 16 residues. V lost 1 base and J 2 bases, leaving 15 bases between the germline ends. The CDR3 is CASSLTFQAGNTEAFF. Written as DNA, the CDR3 is TGTGCCAGCAGCTTGACATTCCAGGCGGGCAACACTGAAGCTTTCTTT.

The genes are TRBV29-1 and TRBJ1-1, with 7 bases identical to TRBD1. The CDR3 spans 14 residues. Germline V gene lookup returns CDR1 SQVTM and CDR2 ANQGSEA. J gave up 3 bases and V 4 bases, and 8 bases lay outside the gene matches. DNA for the CDR3: TGCAGCGTTGCCAAGGGGGCGCGTGACACTGAAGCTTTCTTT. The encoded protein is CSVAKGARDTEAFF.

This chain uses TRBV27 with TRBJ2-5; 8 nucleotides agree with TRBD2. This CDR3 comprises 14 residues. Germline CDR1 MNHEY, CDR2 SMNVEV (reference sequence). Trimming at V came to 0 bases and at J to 5 bases, leaving 2 bases not matched to a gene. CDR3 DNA: TGTGCCAGCAGTTTATCGGGACTAGTGGAGACCCAGTACTTC. Protein product: CASSLSGLVETQYF.

The chain recombines TRBV10-3 with TRBJ1-2; D is undetermined. In germline, CDR1 is ENHRY, CDR2 SYGVKD. The V and J ends lost 6 bases and 1 base respectively, with 9 bases between them. The CDR3 length is 13 residues. The CDR3 DNA is TGTGCCATCAGCGACGACCTTAACTATGGCTACACCTTC. As protein: CAISDDLNYGYTF.

The chain is built from TRBV28 and TRBJ2-5; 7 nucleotides align to TRBD1. CDR1 is MDHEN and CDR2 is SYDVKM in the germline V gene. V lost 3 bases to trimming and J lost 5 bases; unmatched junction nucleotides: 9. This CDR3 is 15 amino acids long. The CDR3 nucleotides read TGTGCCAGCAGTTTTAGACAGGGTCTTCCGGAGACCCAGTACTTC. Protein sequence: CASSFRQGLPETQYF.

The genes are TRBV6-4 and TRBJ2-2, with 9 bases matching TRBD2. Germline V gene sequence: CDR1 MRHNA, CDR2 SNTAGT. V was pared by 5 bases and J by 3 bases, with 4 bases of the junction left unmatched. The CDR3 has 15 amino acids. The CDR3 nucleotides are TGTGCCAGCAGTCCCGCGGGGGGGGACACCGGGGAGCTGTTTTTT. Residues: CASSPAGGDTGELFF.